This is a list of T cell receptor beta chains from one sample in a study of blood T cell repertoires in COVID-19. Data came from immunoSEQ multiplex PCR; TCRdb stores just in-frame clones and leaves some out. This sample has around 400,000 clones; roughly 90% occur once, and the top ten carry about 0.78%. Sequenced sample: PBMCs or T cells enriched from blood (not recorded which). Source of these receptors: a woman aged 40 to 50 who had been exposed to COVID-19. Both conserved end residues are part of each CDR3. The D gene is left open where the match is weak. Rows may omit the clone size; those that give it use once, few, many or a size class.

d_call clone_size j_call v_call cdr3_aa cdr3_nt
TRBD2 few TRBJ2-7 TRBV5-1 CASRGKLAGESEQYF TGCGCCAGCAGGGGTAAACTAGCGGGAGAAAGCGAGCAGTACTTC
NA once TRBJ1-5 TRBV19 CASSRGDNSNQPQHF TGTGCCAGTAGTCGGGGGGATAATAGCAATCAGCCCCAGCATTTT
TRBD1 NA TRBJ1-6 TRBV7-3 CASGTVGSPLHF TGTGCCAGTGGGACAGTCGGATCACCCCTCCACTTT
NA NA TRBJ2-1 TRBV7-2 CASSPYNEQFF TGTGCCAGCAGCCCATACAATGAGCAGTTCTTC
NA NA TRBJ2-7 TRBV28 CASSPRGAPTEQYF TGTGCCAGCAGCCCCCGCGGGGCGCCAACCGAGCAGTACTTC
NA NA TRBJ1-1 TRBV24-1 CAVEREQGTTRRSSEAFF TGTGCCGTTGAGAGGGAACAGGGAACCACCCGTAGAAGTTCTGAAGCTTTCTTT
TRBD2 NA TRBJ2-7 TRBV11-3 CASSLSLRLAGDGAYEQYF TGTGCCAGCAGCCTCTCCCTCCGACTAGCGGGAGACGGTGCCTACGAGCAGTACTTC
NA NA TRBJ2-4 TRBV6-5 CASGTALAKNIQYF TGTGCCAGCGGTACAGCACTAGCCAAAAACATTCAGTACTTC
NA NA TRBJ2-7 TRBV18 CASSPQLEYEQYF TGTGCCAGCTCCCCCCAACTCGAATACGAGCAGTACTTC
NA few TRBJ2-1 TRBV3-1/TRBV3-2 CASSLRAGRNEQFF TGTGCCAGCAGCTTAAGGGCAGGGAGGAATGAGCAGTTCTTC
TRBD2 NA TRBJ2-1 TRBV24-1 CATSDSSGGFEQFF TGTGCCACCAGTGATTCTAGCGGGGGGTTTGAGCAGTTCTTC
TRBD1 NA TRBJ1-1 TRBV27 CASSSHRGKFPHPPEAFF TGTGCCAGCAGTTCACACAGGGGGAAGTTCCCACACCCCCCAGAAGCTTTCTTT
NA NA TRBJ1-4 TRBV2 CASSEWGPNEKLFF TGTGCCAGCAGTGAGTGGGGGCCTAATGAAAAACTGTTTTTT
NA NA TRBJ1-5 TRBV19 CASSITGDNQPQHF TGTGCCAGTAGTATTACGGGGGACAATCAGCCCCAGCATTTT
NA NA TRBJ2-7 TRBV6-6 CASSLDSYEQYF TGTGCCAGCAGTCTGGACAGCTACGAGCAGTACTTC
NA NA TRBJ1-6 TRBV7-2 CASSLGSGTDSPLHF TGTGCCAGCAGCTTGGGGTCGGGGACTGATTCACCCCTCCACTTT
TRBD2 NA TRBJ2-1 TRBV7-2 CASSLRTSGLGEQFF TGTGCCAGCAGCCTCCGGACTAGCGGATTGGGAGAGCAGTTCTTC
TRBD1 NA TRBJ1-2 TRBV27 CASRRDRALDYGYTF TGTGCCAGCAGGCGAGACAGGGCCCTTGATTATGGCTACACCTTC
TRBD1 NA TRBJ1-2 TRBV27 CASRGQGGSMYGYTF TGTGCCAGCAGGGGACAGGGGGGTTCAATGTATGGCTACACCTTC
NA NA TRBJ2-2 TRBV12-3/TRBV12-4 CASSPGGTGELFF TGTGCCAGCAGCCCTGGGGGGACCGGGGAGCTGTTTTTT
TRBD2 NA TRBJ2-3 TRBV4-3 CASSPRGGEDTQYF TGCGCCAGCAGCCCGCGCGGGGGGGAGGATACGCAGTATTTT
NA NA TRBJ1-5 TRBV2 CASSGGFLNQPQHF TGTGCCAGCAGTGGCGGGTTCCTCAATCAGCCCCAGCATTTT
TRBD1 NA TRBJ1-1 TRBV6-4 CASRVRTGNTEAFF TGTGCCAGCAGGGTTAGGACAGGGAACACTGAAGCTTTCTTT